The 7 T cell receptor beta chains given below trace back to one sample, sequenced in a study of beta chain features in type 1 diabetes. Points from the study as a whole: Among all four CD4+ subsets, Type 1 diabetes patients had TCRB CDR3s that were moderately but significantly shorter.

No antigen is known for these receptors. Sequencing targeted expressed TCRB transcripts, as all isolated RNA had been reverse transcribed. Sequenced by immunoSEQ multiplex PCR; TCRdb stores in-frame clones only, minus some. The repertoire holds some 240,000 clones, with 16% as singletons. Source material: naive CD4+ T cells from blood. The receptor set was obtained from a man in his thirties or forties with type 1 diabetes.

The sample holds a few counts of this clone. The chain employs TRBV9 and TRBJ2-7; D remains ambiguous. V lost 0 bases and J 2 bases, leaving 6 bases between the germline ends. Germline CDR1 SGDLS, CDR2 YYNGEE. This CDR3 has 13 amino acids. CDR3 DNA: TGTGCCAGCAGCGTAGAGGCAGCCTACGAGCAGTACTTC. Translation: CASSVEAAYEQYF.

This clone was detected a few times. The sample contains more than one DNA sequence encoding this CDR3. The chain recombines TRBV7-2 with TRBJ2-2, with D hard to call. V was trimmed by 3 bases and J by 3 bases, leaving 2 bases between them. CDR1 is SGHTA and CDR2 is FQGNSA in the germline V gene. The length of the CDR3 is 12 residues. In DNA, the CDR3 is TGTGCCAGCAGCTTCTACACCGGGGAGCTGTTTTTT. Its translation: CASSFYTGELFF.

This clone was seen a few times. The chain recombines TRBV23-1 with TRBJ2-7; D gene unclear. TRBV23-1 is marked as an open reading frame, function uncertain. The CDR3 is made up of 17 amino acids. V was cut by 1 base and J by 2 bases, with 18 bases left in between. CDR3 residues: CASSQFLPVELPYEQYF. CDR3 nucleotides: TGCGCCAGCAGTCAATTTCTCCCCGTCGAGTTACCCTACGAGCAGTACTTC.

This chain joins TRBV7-6 and TRBJ2-2, with D possibly called TRBD1 or TRBD2 (5 bases each). This CDR3 has 17 amino acids. In germline, CDR1 is SGHVS, CDR2 FNYEAQ. V gave up 3 bases and J gave up 6 bases, with 20 bases separating them. The CDR3 bases are TGTGCCAGCAGCTTCGGGCAGGGAGATCTTTTTGCCGGGGAGCTGTTTTTT. Its protein is CASSFGQGDLFAGELFF.

This clone came up a few times. V usage is TRBV4-1 and J usage is TRBJ2-1; the match to TRBD2 covers 8 bases. The CDR3 is 13 amino acids. V trimming: 0 bases; J trimming: 12 bases; junction bases outside the gene matches: 4. CDR1 and CDR2 from the germline V gene are MGHRA and YSYEKL. This chain's CDR3 is CASSQDRGTRQFF. The CDR3 DNA is TGCGCCAGCAGCCAAGATCGGGGGACTAGGCAGTTCTTC.

This sequence joins TRBV9 and TRBJ2-6; unclear D gene. Deletions cut 3 bases from V and 0 bases from J, with 10 bases between. The CDR3 spans 16 residues. The germline V gene encodes CDR1 SGDLS and CDR2 YYNGEE. Written as DNA, the CDR3 is TGTGCCAGCAGCGCTGGAACTCCCTCTGGGGCCAACGTCCTGACTTTC. This codes for CASSAGTPSGANVLTF.

The chain couples TRBV7-9 to TRBJ2-1; TRBD2 matches at 7 bases. V shed 5 bases and J 4 bases; nucleotides not matched to a gene: 14. This CDR3 has 17 amino acids. Germline CDR1 and CDR2: SEHNR and FQNEAQ (reference sequence). This CDR3 is CASSRTVAGPFYNEQFF. The CDR3 DNA sequence: TGTGCCAGCAGCCGGACGGTAGCGGGCCCTTTTTACAATGAGCAGTTCTTC. Drawing the rest from reference TRBV7-9 and TRBJ2-1, the complete variable domain is DTGVSQNPRHKITKRGQNVTFRCDPISEHNRLYWYRQTLGQGPEFLTYFQNEAQLEKSRLLSDRFSAERPKGSFSTLEIQRTEQGDSAMYLCASSRTVAGPFYNEQFFGPGTRLTVL.